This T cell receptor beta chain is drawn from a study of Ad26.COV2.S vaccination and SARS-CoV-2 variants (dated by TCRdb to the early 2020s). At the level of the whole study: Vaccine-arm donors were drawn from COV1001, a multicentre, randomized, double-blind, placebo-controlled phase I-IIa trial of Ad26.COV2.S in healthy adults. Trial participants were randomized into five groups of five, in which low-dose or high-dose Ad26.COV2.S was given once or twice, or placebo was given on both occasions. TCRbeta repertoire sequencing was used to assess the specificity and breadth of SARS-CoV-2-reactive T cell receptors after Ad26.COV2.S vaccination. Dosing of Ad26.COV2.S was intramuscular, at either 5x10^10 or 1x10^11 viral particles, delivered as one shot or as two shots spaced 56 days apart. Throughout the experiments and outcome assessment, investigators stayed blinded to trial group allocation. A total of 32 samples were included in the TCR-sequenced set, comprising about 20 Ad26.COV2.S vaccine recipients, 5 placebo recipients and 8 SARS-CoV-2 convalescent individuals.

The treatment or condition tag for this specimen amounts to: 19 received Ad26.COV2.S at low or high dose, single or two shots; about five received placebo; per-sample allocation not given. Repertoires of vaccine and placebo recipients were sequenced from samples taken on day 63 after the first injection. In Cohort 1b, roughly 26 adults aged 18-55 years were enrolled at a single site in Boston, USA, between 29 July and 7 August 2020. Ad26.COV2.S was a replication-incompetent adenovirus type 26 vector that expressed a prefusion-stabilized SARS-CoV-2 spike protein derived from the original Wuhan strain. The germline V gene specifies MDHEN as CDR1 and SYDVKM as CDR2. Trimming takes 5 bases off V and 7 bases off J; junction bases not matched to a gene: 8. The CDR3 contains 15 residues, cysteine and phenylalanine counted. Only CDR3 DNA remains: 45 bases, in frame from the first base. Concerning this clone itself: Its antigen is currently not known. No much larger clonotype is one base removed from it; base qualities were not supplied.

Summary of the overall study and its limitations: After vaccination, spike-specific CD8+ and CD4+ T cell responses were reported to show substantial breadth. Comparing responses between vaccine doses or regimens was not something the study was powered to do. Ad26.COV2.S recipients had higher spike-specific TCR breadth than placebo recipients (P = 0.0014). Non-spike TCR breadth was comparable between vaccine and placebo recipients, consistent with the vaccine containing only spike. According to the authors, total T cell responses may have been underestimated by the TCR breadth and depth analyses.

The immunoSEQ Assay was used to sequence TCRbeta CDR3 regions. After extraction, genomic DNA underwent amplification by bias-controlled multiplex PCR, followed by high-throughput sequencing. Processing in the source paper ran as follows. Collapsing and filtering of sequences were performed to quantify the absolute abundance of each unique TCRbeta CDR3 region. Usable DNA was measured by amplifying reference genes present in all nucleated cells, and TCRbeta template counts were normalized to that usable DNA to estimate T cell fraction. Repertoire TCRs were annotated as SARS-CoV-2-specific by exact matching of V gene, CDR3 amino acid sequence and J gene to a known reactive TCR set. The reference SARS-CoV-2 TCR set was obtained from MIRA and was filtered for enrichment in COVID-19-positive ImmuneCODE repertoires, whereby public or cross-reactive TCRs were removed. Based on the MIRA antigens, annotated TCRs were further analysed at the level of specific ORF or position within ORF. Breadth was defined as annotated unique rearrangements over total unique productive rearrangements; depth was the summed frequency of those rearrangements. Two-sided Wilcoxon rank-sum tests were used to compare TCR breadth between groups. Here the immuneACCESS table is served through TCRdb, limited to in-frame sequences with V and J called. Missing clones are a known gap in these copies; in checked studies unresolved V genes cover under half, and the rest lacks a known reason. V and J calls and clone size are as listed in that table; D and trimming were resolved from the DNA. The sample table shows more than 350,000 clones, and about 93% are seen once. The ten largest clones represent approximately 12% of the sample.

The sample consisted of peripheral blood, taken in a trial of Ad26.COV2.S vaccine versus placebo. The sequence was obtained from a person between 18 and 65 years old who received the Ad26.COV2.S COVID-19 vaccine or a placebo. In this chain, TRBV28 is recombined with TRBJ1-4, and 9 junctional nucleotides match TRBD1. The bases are TGTGCCAGCAGTCTACCGACAGGGGGGAGTGAAAAACTGTTTTTT. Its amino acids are CASSLPTGGSEKLFF.